This record concerns one T cell receptor (beta chain) sequence. Its antigen remains unidentified. The sample comes from a study of T cells expressing NK-cell markers. Points from the study as a whole: Researchers report these clonotypes also headed the CD3+CD56-NKG2C+ fraction in four donors. About 1.0-8% of CD8+ T cells in over five donors belonged to dominant NKG2C+ clonotypes.

This CDR3 spans 18 amino acids. CDR1 is SGHAT, CDR2 FQNNGV, per germline. Libraries used 5'RACE template switching adding universal primer site and UMIs. TCRdb re-called the 5' RACE reads; every CDR3 protein appears as one record, without DNA. The sample's table shows 300,000 or so distinct CDR3 sequences. The receptor was derived from a woman aged 18-69 years in good health. Sequencing input: blood T cells: a sorted CD56 or NKG2C T cell subset, CD4+ or CD8+ T cells, or bulk PBMC T cells (not recorded which). The V call is TRBV11-2, the J call TRBJ2-5; TCRdb lists TRBD1, though no DNA is available to test this call. Here the CDR3 reads CASSLILGAQGVQETQYF.